This TCR beta chain came from a study of cytomegalovirus exposure and HLA in healthy donors. V was clipped by 10 bases and J by 4 bases, with 10 bases between them. Looked up from germline, CDR1 is WSHSY and CDR2 is SAAADI. This CDR3 comprises 11 residues. A multiplex PCR was run with 60 Vbeta primers and 13 Jbeta primers. The table came from immunoSEQ multiplex PCR; TCRdb's copy has only in-frame clones and leaves some out. The table includes about 210,000 clones, 86% detected once. The chain recombines TRBV10-2 with TRBJ2-5; D ambiguous. The sequenced sample consisted of PBMCs. This TCR derives from a woman in her 30s in good health and CMV-seronegative. CDR3 in DNA: TGCGCCACCAGCCGCGGAGAGACCCAGTACTTC. Its translation is CATSRGETQYF.